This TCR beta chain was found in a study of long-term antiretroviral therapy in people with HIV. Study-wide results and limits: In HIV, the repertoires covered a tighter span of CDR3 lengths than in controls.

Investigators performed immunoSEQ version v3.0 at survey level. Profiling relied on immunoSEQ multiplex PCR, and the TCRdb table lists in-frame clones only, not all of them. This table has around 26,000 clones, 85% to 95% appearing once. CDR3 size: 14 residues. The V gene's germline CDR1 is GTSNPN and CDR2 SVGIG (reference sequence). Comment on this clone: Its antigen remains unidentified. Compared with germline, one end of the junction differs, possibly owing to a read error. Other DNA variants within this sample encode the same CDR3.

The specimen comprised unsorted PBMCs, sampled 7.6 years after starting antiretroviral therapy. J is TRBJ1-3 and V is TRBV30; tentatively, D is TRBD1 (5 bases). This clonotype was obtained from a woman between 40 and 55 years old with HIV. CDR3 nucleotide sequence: TGCGCCTATAGTACAGGAAGCTCTGGAAACACCATATATTTT. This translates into CAYSTGSSGNTIYF. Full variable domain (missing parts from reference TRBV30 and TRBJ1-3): SQTIHQWPATLVQPVGSPLSLECTVEGTSNPNLYWYRQAAGRGLQLLFYSVGIGQISSEVPQNLSASRPQDRQFILSSKKLLLSDSGFYLCAYSTGSSGNTIYFGEGSWLTVV.